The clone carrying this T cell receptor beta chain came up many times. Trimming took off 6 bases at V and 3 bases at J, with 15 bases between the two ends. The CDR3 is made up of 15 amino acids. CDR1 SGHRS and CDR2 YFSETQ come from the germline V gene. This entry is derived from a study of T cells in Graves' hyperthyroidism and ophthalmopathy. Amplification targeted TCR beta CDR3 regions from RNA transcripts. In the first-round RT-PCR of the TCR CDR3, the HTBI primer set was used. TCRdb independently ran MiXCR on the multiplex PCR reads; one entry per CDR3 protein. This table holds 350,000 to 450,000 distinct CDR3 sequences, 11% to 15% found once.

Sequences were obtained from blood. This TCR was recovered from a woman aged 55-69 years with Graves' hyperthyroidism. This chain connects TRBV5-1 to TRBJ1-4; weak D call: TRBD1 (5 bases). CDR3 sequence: CASTVQGLANEKLFF. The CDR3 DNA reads TGCGCCAGCACCGTGCAGGGTTTGGCTAATGAAAAACTGTTTTTT.